A single sample gave rise to the 14 T cell receptor beta chains below, sequenced in a study of blood T cells in healthy people across ages. A second 7 to 11 cycle PCR used barcoded and J-beta primers. One entry per CDR3 protein, called by TCRdb with MiXCR from the 5' RACE reads. Counted here are about 1,400,000 distinct CDR3 sequences, roughly 64% occurring once; the ten biggest clones make up roughly 7%. Sequencing used blood. The receptors come from a man aged 18 to 29 in good health.

The chain combines TRBV27 with TRBJ2-7; 12 nucleotides align to TRBD2. CDR1 MNHEY and CDR2 SMNVEV come from the germline V gene (reference sequence). Germline trimming cut 5 bases from V and 6 bases from J; bases unmatched to any gene: 5. The CDR3 is 14 amino acids. Here the CDR3 reads CASSPSGRAPEQYF. In nucleotides, the CDR3 is TGTGCCAGCAGTCCTAGCGGGAGGGCCCCCGAGCAGTACTTC.

The chain joins TRBV20-1 to TRBJ2-3; TRBD2 matches 11 bases. CDR3 length: 13 residues. J was trimmed by 6 bases and V by 6 bases; bases with no gene match: 5. Germline loops: CDR1 DFQATT, CDR2 SNEGSKA (reference sequence). This CDR3 reads CSAPTSGMDTQYF. The CDR3 DNA reads TGCAGTGCCCCGACTAGCGGGATGGATACGCAGTATTTT.

The table lists this clonotype with a few counts. The CDR3 coding sequence is TGTGCCAGCAGTGAAGGGGACGCCCAGGGCCTCTACGAGCAGTACTTC. Translating it yields CASSEGDAQGLYEQYF. V gene TRBV25-1 combines with J gene TRBJ2-7, with D tentatively TRBD1 or TRBD2 (5 bases each). CDR1 MGHDK and CDR2 SYGVNS come from the germline V gene. CDR3 length: 16 residues. Between the trimmed V and J ends, which lost 2 bases and 3 bases, there was a span of 17 bases.

This clonotype was seen just once. The rearrangement links TRBV28 to TRBJ2-5, with D perhaps TRBD1 (6 bases). Germline assignment: CDR1 MDHEN and CDR2 SYDVKM. This CDR3 is 13 amino acids long. V lost 10 bases and J 4 bases, leaving 16 bases between the germline ends. CDR3 loop: CATRRTGRETQYF. The CDR3 region has the DNA TGTGCCACCCGTCGAACAGGGAGAGAGACCCAGTACTTC.

In this sample, this clonotype turned up a few times. The chain combines TRBV7-9 with TRBJ2-7; 8 bases align to TRBD1. The CDR3 has 18 residues. With V trimmed by 2 bases and J by 0 bases, 12 bases remained unmatched. CDR1 SEHNR and CDR2 FQNEAQ come from the germline V gene (reference sequence). CDR3 protein: CASSLKLTGEEVSYEQYF. The CDR3 region has the DNA TGTGCCAGCAGCTTAAAACTGACAGGGGAGGAAGTCTCCTACGAGCAGTACTTC. Combining the CDR3 with reference TRBV7-9 and TRBJ2-7 gives the whole variable domain DTGVSQNPRHKITKRGQNVTFRCDPISEHNRLYWYRQTLGQGPEFLTYFQNEAQLEKSRLLSDRFSAERPKGSFSTLEIQRTEQGDSAMYLCASSLKLTGEEVSYEQYFGPGTRLTVT.

This clonotype turned up a few times. This chain links TRBV12-3 or TRBV12-4 with TRBJ2-7; TRBD2 matches 8 bases. Trimming at V came to 6 bases and at J to 5 bases, leaving 6 bases not matched to a gene. This CDR3 has 13 residues. CDR3 sequence: CASSPGGGHEQYF. In nucleotides, the CDR3 is TGTGCCAGCAGCCCTGGCGGGGGGCACGAGCAGTACTTC.

The rearrangement uses TRBV3-1 and TRBJ2-1; no reliable D call. With 0 bases removed from V and 4 bases from J, the gap between germline ends came to 13 bases. This CDR3 has 16 amino acids. Germline values: CDR1 LGHDT, CDR2 YNNKEL (reference sequence). The DNA of the CDR3 is TGTGCCAGCAGCCAAGACACAGAGACCCATTACAATGAGCAGTTCTTC. Its protein product is CASSQDTETHYNEQFF.

This clonotype was picked up one time. The J gene is TRBJ2-3, the V gene TRBV6-2 or TRBV6-3, with 7 bases that match TRBD2. V shed 7 bases and J 0 bases; nucleotides not matched to a gene: 10. The CDR3 spans 16 residues. The germline V gene encodes CDR1 MNHEY and CDR2 SVGEGT. The CDR3 DNA sequence: TGTGCCAGCAACCCGAAAGCGGGGACTAGCACAGATACGCAGTATTTT. Translating gives CASNPKAGTSTDTQYF.

This clonotype was detected only a few times. An end of the junction differs from the germline gene, which may be a read error. The chain joins TRBV20-1 to TRBJ1-1, with D uncertain. This CDR3 spans 14 amino acids. The germline CDR1 and CDR2 sequences are DFQATT and SNEGSKA (reference sequence). CDR3 loop: CSTRDHGGGTEAFF. Here the CDR3 DNA reads TGCAGTACTAGAGATCATGGAGGTGGCACTGAAGCTTTCTTT.

The rearrangement joins TRBV27 to TRBJ2-1, with D uncertain. CDR1 and CDR2 (germline): MNHEY, SMNVEV (reference sequence). This CDR3 is 14 amino acids long. Deletions cut 6 bases from V and 5 bases from J, with 14 bases between. CDR3 sequence reads: CASSTDTLDNEQFF. Here the CDR3 DNA reads TGTGCCAGCAGCACGGATACGCTGGACAATGAGCAGTTCTTC.

This clonotype occurred a few times. The chain is built from TRBV12-3 or TRBV12-4 and TRBJ2-7, with a weak D call TRBD2 (6 bases). The CDR3 covers 14 residues. V was pared by 3 bases and J by 0 bases, with 9 bases between. The CDR3 reads CASSFGGYSYEQYF. The CDR3 nucleotides read TGTGCCAGCAGTTTTGGGGGGTACTCCTACGAGCAGTACTTC.

The chain combines TRBV7-2 with TRBJ2-6; unclear D gene. The germline V gene has CDR1 SGHTA and CDR2 FQGNSA. CDR3 length equals 18 residues. V dropped 3 bases and J dropped 0 bases, with 15 bases sitting between them. The CDR3 protein is CASSFLADPSSGANVLTF. The CDR3 region has the DNA TGTGCCAGCAGCTTCCTCGCGGACCCAAGCTCTGGGGCCAACGTCCTGACTTTC.

This clonotype was observed a few times. The chain recombines TRBV6-1 with TRBJ2-7; perhaps D is TRBD1 or TRBD2 (5 bases each). The V and J ends lost 0 bases and 0 bases respectively, with 12 bases between them. Germline CDR1 reads MNHNS; CDR2 reads SASEGT. This CDR3 has 16 amino acids. As DNA, the CDR3 is TGTGCCAGCAGTGAAGCTTCGTACGGGACCTCCTACGAGCAGTACTTC. It yields the protein CASSEASYGTSYEQYF.

The rearrangement joins TRBV5-1 to TRBJ2-1; D remains unclear. CDR3 size: 17 residues. V was trimmed by 5 bases and J by 10 bases, leaving 28 bases between them. CDR1 and CDR2 (germline): SGHRS, YFSETQ. CDR3: CASSIPTSGSSAGEQFF. Here the CDR3 DNA reads TGCGCCAGCAGTATCCCAACGTCGGGCTCATCTGCTGGGGAGCAGTTCTTC.